These 10 T cell receptor beta chains came from one sample sequenced in a study of blood T cells in healthy people across ages (dated by TCRdb to between 2015 and 2017). To prepare the library, 5' RACE was applied. Sequencing relied on an Illumina HiSeq 2500. A second PCR of about 7 to 12 cycles was performed with a sample-barcoded 5' primer and a J-beta primer mix. In TCRdb, the public reads were trimmed at Q25 with fastp and aligned with MiXCR, with productive beta chains retained. Rows matching on CDR3 protein sequence are summarized as one entry with the most common DNA and genes. The sample includes about 970,000 distinct CDR3 sequences, with roughly half observed a single time. The top ten clonotypes cover 20% to 25% of the sample. The sequencing input was blood. The origin of the receptors is an older woman in good health.

This chain uses TRBV2 with TRBJ1-5; D is ambiguous. Looked up from germline, CDR1 is SNHLY and CDR2 is FYNNEI. V was clipped by 7 bases and J by 6 bases, with 22 bases between them. This CDR3 has 16 amino acids. DNA for the CDR3: TGTGCCAGCACCTCTCAAGGGATATTACCCAGTCAGCCCCAGCATTTT. The encoded protein is CASTSQGILPSQPQHF.

This chain joins TRBV28 and TRBJ2-7, with 9 bases fitting TRBD2. CDR1 is MDHEN, CDR2 SYDVKM, per germline. The CDR3 spans 16 residues. Trimming at V came to 3 bases and at J to 6 bases, leaving 12 bases not matched to a gene. The CDR3 loop is CASSLSFTGGGVEQYF. The CDR3 DNA follows: TGTGCCAGCAGTTTGAGTTTTACGGGCGGGGGGGTCGAGCAGTACTTC.

This chain connects TRBV12-3 or TRBV12-4 to TRBJ1-5; D is possibly TRBD1 (5 bases). Trimming left V 8 bases short and J 3 bases short, with 11 bases between. CDR3 size: 13 residues. The CDR3 region has the DNA TGTGCCAGCCGTGCAGGGCCCAATCAGCCCCAGCATTTT. Amino acid sequence: CASRAGPNQPQHF.

Of note for this clonotype: The junction departs from the called germline gene at one end, perhaps through a read error. V usage is TRBV27 and J usage is TRBJ2-3; D might be TRBD1 or TRBD2, each matching 6 bases. The germline CDR1 and CDR2 sequences are MNHEY and SMNVEV (reference sequence). CDR3 length: 12 residues. This CDR3 is CVSRGGGDTQYF. The CDR3 DNA follows: TGTGTCAGCAGAGGAGGGGGGGATACGCAGTATTTT.

The count of this clonotype is one. The rearrangement joins TRBV9 to TRBJ2-3; 7 positions agree with TRBD2. This CDR3 has 16 amino acids. Germline CDR1 reads SGDLS; CDR2 reads YYNGEE. The J segment lost 1 base and the V segment lost 0 bases, leaving 5 bases of the junction unmatched. DNA of the CDR3: TGTGCCAGCAGCGTAGAGGGCGGGAGAGGCACAGATACGCAGTATTTT. This codes for CASSVEGGRGTDTQYF.

This sequence joins TRBV20-1 and TRBJ2-1; tentatively, D is TRBD1 (6 bases). CDR3 length: 15 residues. Germline V lookup: CDR1 DFQATT, CDR2 SNEGSKA (reference sequence). The V and J ends lost 0 bases and 2 bases respectively, with 11 bases between them. The CDR3 here is CSARDLRTAYNEQFF. Written as DNA, the CDR3 is TGCAGTGCTAGAGATCTTCGGACAGCCTACAATGAGCAGTTCTTC.

This clonotype was recorded a few times. This sequence joins TRBV5-1 and TRBJ1-1; D is ambiguous. The CDR3 is made up of 16 amino acids. The V end lost 4 bases, the J end lost 8 bases, and 24 bases lay between the germline ends. In germline, CDR1 is SGHRS, CDR2 YFSETQ. The CDR3 coding sequence is TGCGCCAGCAGCAGAAGTAAGGACGGGAGGGCGGCGGAAGCTTTCTTT. Residues: CASSRSKDGRAAEAFF.

This clonotype came up a few times. This chain uses TRBV7-8 with TRBJ2-5; no firm D call. The J call is in doubt because the DNA end fits TRBJ2-7 better. Germline values: CDR1 SGHVS, CDR2 FQNEAQ. This CDR3 is built from 12 residues. DNA of the CDR3: TGTGCCAGCAGCGTAGTCGCAGGCGAGCAGTACTTC. Its protein product is CASSVVAGEQYF.

V is TRBV20-1 and J is TRBJ2-1; 13 bases align to TRBD2. CDR1 and CDR2 (germline): DFQATT, SNEGSKA (reference sequence). The CDR3 contains 15 residues. The junction had 12 bases not matched to a gene; V was cut back by 6 bases and J by 10 bases. The CDR3 region is CSALGLAGEENEQFF. As DNA, the CDR3 is TGCAGTGCCCTCGGACTAGCGGGAGAAGAAAACGAGCAGTTCTTC.

The chain links TRBV5-1 to TRBJ2-7; 7 nucleotides align to TRBD2. CDR1 and CDR2 (germline): SGHRS, YFSETQ. V lost 3 bases and J lost 6; bases outside the gene matches: 12. This CDR3 is built from 15 residues. The DNA for the CDR3 is TGCGCCAGCAGCTCTCGTGATGGGAGGGCCGGCGAGCAGTACTTC. The encoded protein is CASSSRDGRAGEQYF.